This entry lists 27 T cell receptor beta chains sequenced from one sample in a study of cytomegalovirus exposure and HLA in healthy donors. The PCR was carried out with 60 Vbeta primers and 13 Jbeta primers. Sequenced by immunoSEQ multiplex PCR; TCRdb stores in-frame clones only, minus some. The sample carries approximately 150,000 clones, 75% to 80% recorded once. Sample: PBMCs. These receptors were collected from a woman under 30 in good health and CMV-seropositive.

This clone was counted a few times. The CDR3 coding sequence is TGTGCCCCCTCTCCACACAGGGGCGGCGGGGAGCTGTTTTTT. This translates into CAPSPHRGGGELFF. The chain joins TRBV6-6 to TRBJ2-2; 7 bases map to TRBD1. The germline CDR1 and CDR2 sequences are MNHNY and SVGAGI (reference sequence). Losses at the gene ends were 11 bases for V and 7 bases for J; bases not matched to a gene: 13. This CDR3 region has 14 residues.

The CDR3 nucleotides are TGTGCCAGCAGAGACGGGGGAGGGACTGAAGCTTTCTTT. Its protein is CASRDGGGTEAFF. The chain combines TRBV2 with TRBJ1-1; weak D call: TRBD1 (5 bases). The CDR3 length is 13 residues. Germline lookup yields CDR1 SNHLY and CDR2 FYNNEI. V dropped 6 bases and J dropped 5 bases, with 13 bases sitting between them.

The chain recombines TRBV12-5 with TRBJ1-1, with D uncertain. Germline lookup yields CDR1 LGHNT and CDR2 FRNRAP. V shed 4 bases and J shed 5 bases, with 11 bases lying between them. There are 13 residues in the CDR3. Written as DNA, the CDR3 is TGTGCTAGTGGTTCCCTCTCGAGGACTGAAGCTTTCTTT. Residues: CASGSLSRTEAFF.

J is TRBJ2-1 and V is TRBV29-1; possible D gene TRBD2, 6 bases. Between the trimmed V and J ends, which lost 6 bases and 3 bases, there was a span of 12 bases. Germline V gives CDR1 SQVTM, CDR2 ANQGSEA. The CDR3 covers 13 residues. The CDR3 coding sequence is TGCAGCGTCGGGAGTGCATACTACAATGAGCAGTTCTTC. Translation: CSVGSAYYNEQFF.

This chain joins TRBV29-1 and TRBJ2-5; 12 nucleotides line up with TRBD2. CDR3 length equals 18 residues. CDR1 is SQVTM and CDR2 is ANQGSEA in the germline V gene. V lost 6 bases and J lost 5; bases outside the gene matches: 19. The CDR3, as DNA: TGCAGCGTCCTTCTAAGGACTAGCGGGGACTACCGTTGGGAGACCCAGTACTTC. Amino acid sequence: CSVLLRTSGDYRWETQYF.

The chain has TRBV5-1 and TRBJ2-3; 9 nucleotides line up with TRBD2. The CDR3 is made up of 16 amino acids. In germline, CDR1 is SGHRS, CDR2 YFSETQ. With V trimmed by 0 bases and J by 2 bases, 4 bases remained unmatched. In DNA form, the CDR3 reads TGCGCCAGCAGCTTGGTGGCTAGCGGGGTCACAGATACGCAGTATTTT. This encodes CASSLVASGVTDTQYF. The full variable domain, rest sourced from reference TRBV5-1 and TRBJ2-3, is KAGVTQTPRYLIKTRGQQVTLSCSPISGHRSVSWYQQTPGQGLQFLFEYFSETQRNKGNFPGRFSGRQFSNSRSEMNVSTLELGDSALYLCASSLVASGVTDTQYFGPGTRLTVL.

The chain uses TRBV18 and TRBJ2-5, with D tentatively TRBD1 (6 bases). The CDR3 runs to 13 residues. Per the germline V gene, CDR1 is KGHSH and CDR2 is LQKENI. The ends were cut back, 2 bases at V and 5 bases at J, with 9 bases in the middle. CDR3 loop: CASSPVGAETQYF. The CDR3, as DNA: TGTGCCAGCTCACCAGTGGGGGCGGAGACCCAGTACTTC.

V usage is TRBV2 and J usage is TRBJ2-7; TRBD1 aligns across 9 bases. The length of the CDR3 is 14 residues. Germline trimming cut 7 bases from V and 3 bases from J; bases unmatched to any gene: 7. CDR1 SNHLY and CDR2 FYNNEI come from the germline V gene. The CDR3 DNA is TGTGCCAGCAATGCCGGGACAGGGAACTACGAGCAGTACTTC. It translates to CASNAGTGNYEQYF.

This clone was observed a single time. The rearrangement uses TRBV27 and TRBJ2-1, with D tentatively TRBD1 (6 bases). With 6 bases removed from V and 5 bases from J, the gap between germline ends came to 17 bases. CDR1 MNHEY and CDR2 SMNVEV come from the germline V gene (reference sequence). This CDR3 contains 15 residues. CDR3 in amino acids: CASSLPGQQNNEQFF. The CDR3 nucleotides read TGTGCCAGCAGCCTACCGGGACAACAGAACAATGAGCAGTTCTTC.

This chain connects TRBV9 to TRBJ2-7, with 12 positions matching TRBD1. With V trimmed by 4 bases and J by 5 bases, 10 bases remained unmatched. The CDR3 spans 16 residues. Per germline, CDR1 SGDLS and CDR2 YYNGEE. CDR3 region: CASSLLPGQGANEQYF. The CDR3 nucleotides read TGTGCCAGCAGCCTTTTGCCGGGACAGGGGGCCAACGAGCAGTACTTC.

The rearrangement uses TRBV6-1 and TRBJ2-4; TRBD2 agrees at 10 bases. This CDR3 comprises 19 residues. Germline V CDR1 and CDR2: MNHNS, SASEGT. The J segment lost 3 bases and the V segment lost 2 bases, leaving 13 bases of the junction unmatched. The CDR3 spells CASSESLGSGGLNKNIQYF. The CDR3 DNA follows: TGTGCCAGCAGTGAAAGTCTGGGTAGCGGGGGGCTAAACAAAAACATTCAGTACTTC.

V gene TRBV6-1 combines with J gene TRBJ2-7, with 8 bases fitting TRBD1. The CDR3 is made up of 15 amino acids. Per the germline V gene, CDR1 is MNHNS and CDR2 is SASEGT. J gave up 5 bases and V 7 bases, and 13 bases lay outside the gene matches. Here the CDR3 reads CASKGQGAILHEQYF. The CDR3 nucleotides read TGTGCCAGCAAGGGGCAGGGGGCTATCTTACACGAGCAGTACTTC.

The chain uses TRBV7-9 and TRBJ1-5; 7 bases agree with TRBD1. From germline, CDR1 is SEHNR and CDR2 FQNEAQ (reference sequence). V gave up 4 bases and J gave up 1 base; unmatched junction bases: 1. The CDR3 is made up of 14 amino acids. CDR3 region: CASSSTGSNQPQHF. CDR3 DNA sequence: TGTGCCAGCAGCTCGACAGGGAGCAATCAGCCCCAGCATTTT.

This clone came up once. The chain combines TRBV15 with TRBJ1-1; 8 positions agree with TRBD1. Per germline, CDR1 LNHNV and CDR2 YYDKDF (reference sequence). J was trimmed by 5 bases and V by 8 bases; bases with no gene match: 7. This CDR3 is 13 amino acids long. The CDR3 DNA is TGTGCCACCTCCACAGGGGGTCGGACTGAAGCTTTCTTT. As protein: CATSTGGRTEAFF.

This clone was observed once. This chain connects TRBV18 to TRBJ2-5; D unresolved. Between the trimmed V and J ends, which lost 2 bases and 5 bases, there was a span of 15 bases. The CDR3 is made up of 15 amino acids. Germline CDR1 reads KGHSH; CDR2 reads LQKENI. CDR3 nucleotide sequence: TGTGCCAGCTCACCATGGGCAGAGAAGTGGGAGACCCAGTACTTC. This gives the protein CASSPWAEKWETQYF.

The chain links TRBV9 to TRBJ2-1, with 7 nucleotides matching TRBD2. The germline CDR1 and CDR2 sequences are SGDLS and YYNGEE. With 0 bases clipped from V and 9 bases from J, the junction kept 9 bases outside the gene matches. The CDR3 covers 15 residues. CDR3 sequence reads: CASSVDGRAPGEQFF. The CDR3 DNA reads TGTGCCAGCAGCGTAGATGGGAGGGCCCCGGGTGAGCAGTTCTTC.

The sample holds a few counts of this clone. The chain uses TRBV28 and TRBJ1-1, with a tentative D call TRBD1 (5 bases). Deletions cut 2 bases from V and 1 base from J, with 14 bases between. This CDR3 spans 16 amino acids. Germline assignment: CDR1 MDHEN and CDR2 SYDVKM. CDR3: CASSLLSFGGNTEAFF. CDR3 in DNA: TGTGCCAGCAGTTTACTGTCCTTCGGGGGGAACACTGAAGCTTTCTTT.

This clone was recorded a few times. V gene TRBV5-1 combines with J gene TRBJ2-7; a weak D match, TRBD2 (5 bases). Germline-derived CDR1 and CDR2 are SGHRS and YFSETQ. The CDR3 has 13 residues. The ends were cut back, 9 bases at V and 0 bases at J, with 13 bases in the middle. CDR3 DNA: TGCGCCACCAAGGAAGAGGGCTCCTACGAGCAGTACTTC. Translating gives CATKEEGSYEQYF.

The chain uses TRBV2 and TRBJ2-3; TRBD2 matches at 8 bases. CDR1 and CDR2 from the germline V gene are SNHLY and FYNNEI. This CDR3 is built from 14 residues. The V and J ends lost 6 bases and 6 bases, in that order; junction bases with no gene match: 8. The CDR3 here is CASRRTSSGDTQYF. CDR3 DNA: TGTGCCAGCAGACGGACTAGCTCCGGGGATACGCAGTATTTT.

In its sample, this clone was seen once. The V and J genes are TRBV2 and TRBJ2-1; TRBD1 matches at 8 bases. Germline lookup yields CDR1 SNHLY and CDR2 FYNNEI. The CDR3 runs 13 residues. The ends lost 8 bases at V and 7 bases at J; junction bases unmatched: 7. The CDR3 loop is CASWAGGKNEQFF. The CDR3 DNA reads TGTGCCAGCTGGGCAGGGGGCAAGAATGAGCAGTTCTTC.

The CDR3 sequence: CAWTPDRKNGYTF. Written as DNA, the CDR3 is TGTGCCTGGACCCCTGACAGGAAAAATGGCTACACCTTC. The genes are TRBV30 and TRBJ1-2, with D perhaps TRBD1 (6 bases). This CDR3 spans 13 amino acids. Germline V gives CDR1 GTSNPN, CDR2 SVGIG (reference sequence). Deletions cut 4 bases from V and 6 bases from J, with 15 bases between.

The CDR3 nucleotides are TGTGCCAACTACAGGAAGGATTCCCAGCCCCAGCATTTT. Translation gives CANYRKDSQPQHF. The gene calls are TRBV21-1 and TRBJ1-5; TRBD1, the table's D call, was not compared with the DNA. TRBV21-1 is listed as a pseudogene. There are 13 residues in the CDR3.

The rearrangement uses TRBV29-1 and TRBJ1-3; D unresolved. The germline V gene encodes CDR1 SQVTM and CDR2 ANQGSEA. This CDR3 comprises 14 residues. Trimming left V 4 bases short and J 0 bases short, with 10 bases between. The CDR3 protein is CSVVLPSSGNTIYF. CDR3 in DNA: TGCAGCGTTGTACTGCCGAGCTCTGGAAACACCATATATTTT.

The chain links TRBV27 to TRBJ1-1, with D perhaps TRBD1 (5 bases). Germline assignment: CDR1 MNHEY and CDR2 SMNVEV (reference sequence). CDR3 length: 15 amino acids. The ends were cut back, 5 bases at V and 4 bases at J, with 17 bases in the middle. CDR3 amino acids: CASSQFLGGITEAFF. The CDR3 nucleotides read TGTGCCAGCAGTCAATTTCTGGGGGGAATCACTGAAGCTTTCTTT.

The chain uses TRBV18 and TRBJ2-1, with D perhaps matching TRBD2 (7 bases). Trimming removed 3 bases at V and 9 bases at J, with 12 bases between. The CDR3 is made up of 13 amino acids. Germline CDR1 and CDR2: KGHSH and LQKENI. The CDR3 bases are TGTGCCAGCTCACCGACTAGCAGGGGTGAGCAGTTCTTC. Its translation is CASSPTSRGEQFF.

On this clone itself: This is likely a read error, given that the CDR3 carries no conserved phenylalanine or tryptophan at its end. The limits of the CDR3 on the DNA are not certain, so only TCRdb's listed CDR3 is given. J is TRBJ1-3 and V is TRBV2. The CDR3 has 11 residues if both end residues are counted. Germline CDR1 and CDR2: SNHLY and FYNNEI. The CDR3 spells CASSDRRLTKD.

V is TRBV30 and J is TRBJ1-2; 9 nucleotides align to TRBD1. V shed 1 base, J shed 8 bases, and the junction held 2 bases outside the gene matches. Per germline, CDR1 GTSNPN and CDR2 SVGIG (reference sequence). The CDR3 extends over 12 amino acids. CDR3 nucleotides: TGTGCCTGGAGTGGGACAGGGGCGGGCTACACCTTC. It codes for CAWSGTGAGYTF.